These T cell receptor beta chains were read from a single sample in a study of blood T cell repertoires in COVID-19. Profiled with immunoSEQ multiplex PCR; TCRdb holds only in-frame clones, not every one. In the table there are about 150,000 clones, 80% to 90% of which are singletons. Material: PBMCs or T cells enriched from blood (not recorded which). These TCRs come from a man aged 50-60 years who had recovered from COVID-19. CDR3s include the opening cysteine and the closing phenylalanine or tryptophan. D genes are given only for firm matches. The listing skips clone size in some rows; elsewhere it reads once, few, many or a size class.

CASSESGGYGYTF,TGTGCCAGCAGTGAATCCGGAGGCTATGGCTACACCTTC,once,TRBV25-1,.,TRBJ1-2
CASSFLAGEIYNEQFF,TGTGCCAGCAGCTTTCTAGCGGGGGAGATCTACAATGAGCAGTTCTTC,once,TRBV7-2,TRBD2,TRBJ2-1
CASSLYSSGGNYGYTF,TGTGCCAGCAGTTTATATTCGTCGGGGGGGAACTATGGCTACACCTTC,.,TRBV27,.,TRBJ1-2
CASSLQGAGELFF,TGCGCCAGCAGCTTACAGGGAGCCGGGGAGCTGTTTTTT,.,TRBV5-1,.,TRBJ2-2
CASRRDRAGELFF,TGTGCCAGCAGGAGGGACAGGGCCGGGGAGCTGTTTTTT,.,TRBV6-5,TRBD1,TRBJ2-2
CASISLIQGGLRTEQYF,TGTGCCAGCATCTCGCTAATCCAGGGGGGCTTACGGACCGAGCAGTACTTC,.,TRBV28,.,TRBJ2-7
CAFISVSGNTIYF,TGTGCCTTTATAAGTGTTAGTGGAAACACCATATATTTT,.,TRBV30,.,TRBJ1-3
CASSWAQGASEQFF,TGCGCCAGCAGCTGGGCACAGGGGGCAAGTGAGCAGTTCTTC,.,TRBV5-1,TRBD1,TRBJ2-1
CASSSSSGGANTGELFF,TGTGCCAGCAGCTCCTCCTCGGGGGGGGCGAACACCGGGGAGCTGTTTTTT,.,TRBV7-8,TRBD2,TRBJ2-2
CASSIQHQGIGGYTF,TGTGCCAGTAGTATACAGCACCAGGGAATTGGTGGCTACACCTTC,.,TRBV19,.,TRBJ1-2
CASSLAGRTDTQYF,TGTGCCAGCAGCCTAGCGGGGCGCACAGATACGCAGTATTTT,.,TRBV5-4,TRBD2,TRBJ2-3
CASSPPRANYGYTF,TGTGCCAGCAGTCCACCAAGAGCTAACTATGGCTACACCTTC,.,TRBV28,.,TRBJ1-2
CASSFLAGGPNGETQYF,TGTGCCAGCAGCTTTCTAGCGGGGGGGCCTAATGGAGAGACCCAGTACTTC,once,TRBV11-2,TRBD2,TRBJ2-5
CASSLALSGSSYGYTF,TGTGCCAGCAGCTTAGCGTTATCGGGATCTTCCTATGGCTACACCTTC,few,TRBV7-9,.,TRBJ1-2
CAIARDNYGYTF,TGTGCCATTGCCAGGGATAACTATGGCTACACCTTC,.,TRBV10-3,.,TRBJ1-2
CASSQGRGIYEQYF,TGTGCCAGCAGCCAAGGGAGGGGAATCTACGAGCAGTACTTC,.,TRBV14,.,TRBJ2-7
CASSGTRNEKLFF,TGTGCCAGCTCAGGGACAAGAAATGAAAAACTGTTTTTT,.,TRBV18,.,TRBJ1-4
CASSRDRGNSPLHF,TGTGCCAGCAGCCGGGACAGGGGAAATTCACCCCTCCACTTT,once,TRBV11-2,TRBD1,TRBJ1-6
CASSLVNRDRGLGEQYF,TGTGCCAGCAGCTTAGTGAACCGAGACAGGGGTTTGGGTGAGCAGTACTTC,.,TRBV7-9,TRBD1,TRBJ2-7
CASSYMGDGQYF,TGTGCCAGCAGTTACATGGGAGACGGGCAGTACTTC,.,TRBV6-2/TRBV6-3,.,TRBJ2-7
CASSLGGQEITNEKLFF,TGTGCCAGCAGCTTGGGTGGGCAGGAAATAACTAATGAAAAACTGTTTTTT,.,TRBV5-4,.,TRBJ1-4
CASRERTGQGVVSPLHF,TGTGCCAGCAGAGAACGAACGGGACAGGGTGTGGTTTCACCCCTCCACTTT,.,TRBV11-2,TRBD1,TRBJ1-6
CASSRDRGGEKLFF,TGTGCCAGCAGCCGGGACAGGGGTGGTGAAAAACTGTTTTTT,.,TRBV7-2,TRBD1,TRBJ1-4
CASSETGGSYNEQFF,TGTGCCAGCAGTGAAACGGGGGGGTCCTACAATGAGCAGTTCTTC,few,TRBV6-1,TRBD2,TRBJ2-1
CASSRRGGSVEAFF,TGTGCCAGCAGTAGAAGGGGGGGCTCCGTTGAAGCTTTCTTT,.,TRBV27,.,TRBJ1-1
CASSLGRTHTDTQYF,TGTGCCAGCAGCTTAGGCAGAACCCACACAGATACGCAGTATTTT,.,TRBV7-9,.,TRBJ2-3
CASSVGPGQGYNSPLHF,TGTGCCAGCAGCGTAGGACCAGGGCAGGGCTATAATTCACCCCTCCACTTT,.,TRBV9,.,TRBJ1-6